The rows below give T cell receptor beta chains drawn from one sample of a study of T cell responses to AZD1222 COVID-19 vaccine. Assay used: immunoSEQ multiplex PCR; TCRdb lists only in-frame clones, some missing. The sample consists of approximately 140,000 clones, 90% to 95% of them appearing once. The starting material was peripheral blood, obtained on day 0 of AZD1222 vaccination. Receptors were obtained from an adult in good health. Each CDR3 is given with its conserved first and last residue. The D gene is left open where the match is weak. Not all rows give a size; the values are once, few, many and, for expanded clones, a class.

- - TRBJ2-7 TRBV6-2/TRBV6-3 CASGQDSYEQYF TGTGCCAGCGGCCAAGATAGCTACGAGCAGTACTTC
TRBD1 - TRBJ1-2 TRBV7-8 CASSLVDRGKNGYTF TGTGCCAGCAGCTTAGTGGACAGGGGGAAGAATGGCTACACCTTC
- - TRBJ2-7 TRBV18 CASSHDMGAIEEQYF TGTGCCAGCTCACATGATATGGGGGCAATAGAAGAGCAGTACTTC
- once TRBJ2-7 TRBV7-9 CASSPQQTPYEQYF TGTGCCAGCAGCCCCCAGCAGACACCCTACGAGCAGTACTTC
- - TRBJ1-5 TRBV4-2 CASSPREPQHF TGTGCCAGCAGCCCCCGGGAGCCCCAGCATTTT
- - TRBJ1-3 TRBV27 CASMVPSGNTIYF TGTGCCAGCATGGTTCCCTCTGGAAACACCATATATTTT
- - TRBJ1-6 TRBV19 CASSIRRGESSYNSPLHF TGTGCCAGTAGTATCCGGAGGGGGGAGAGCTCCTATAATTCACCCCTCCACTTT
- - TRBJ2-5 TRBV18 CASSPILTETQYF TGTGCCAGCTCACCAATATTGACAGAGACCCAGTACTTC
TRBD2 - TRBJ2-1 TRBV7-2 CASSLGGRARNEQFF TGTGCCAGCAGCTTAGGCGGGAGGGCCCGAAATGAGCAGTTCTTC
- - TRBJ2-7 TRBV18 CASSPGGAGEQYF TGTGCCAGCTCACCGGGGGGGGCCGGCGAGCAGTACTTC
TRBD1 - TRBJ1-2 TRBV6-5 CASSYQGARGYGYTF TGTGCCAGCAGTTACCAGGGGGCGCGCGGCTATGGCTACACCTTC
TRBD2 - TRBJ2-7 TRBV27 CASRTSGRYEQYF TGTGCCAGCAGGACTAGCGGGAGATACGAGCAGTACTTC
- - TRBJ2-1 TRBV7-3 CASSLNGQGRSTFF TGTGCCAGCAGCTTAAACGGGCAGGGGAGGTCTACGTTCTTC
- - TRBJ2-5 TRBV19 CASSRGAVRGSQETQYF TGTGCCAGTAGTCGCGGGGCGGTCAGGGGATCCCAAGAGACCCAGTACTTC
TRBD1 - TRBJ1-4 TRBV5-1 CASSLLGQGYEKLFF TGCGCCAGCAGCTTGTTGGGACAGGGGTATGAAAAACTGTTTTTT
- - TRBJ1-1 TRBV2 CASSDSRGGNTEAFF TGTGCCAGCAGTGATTCACGTGGTGGGAACACTGAAGCTTTCTTT
- - TRBJ2-7 TRBV6-5 CASSPAAGVEQYF TGTGCCAGCAGCCCAGCCGCTGGGGTCGAGCAGTACTTC
- - TRBJ2-1 TRBV29-1 CSVEGQGKEYEQFF TGCAGCGTTGAGGGCCAGGGGAAAGAATATGAGCAGTTCTTC
- - TRBJ1-5 TRBV12-3/TRBV12-4 CASRRGLGQPQHF TGTGCCAGCAGACGGGGTTTGGGGCAGCCCCAGCATTTT
TRBD1 - TRBJ2-3 TRBV7-2 CASSFRDRGSDTQYF TGTGCCAGCAGCTTCCGGGACAGGGGTTCGGATACGCAGTATTTT
TRBD2 - TRBJ2-1 TRBV6-2/TRBV6-3 CASSYPTSGRGNEQFF TGTGCCAGCAGTTACCCGACTAGCGGGAGGGGTAATGAGCAGTTCTTC
TRBD2 - TRBJ2-7 TRBV18 CASSRPGLASTYEQYF TGTGCCAGCTCACGTCCGGGACTAGCGAGCACCTACGAGCAGTACTTC
- - TRBJ2-1 TRBV7-2 CASSTYNEQFF TGTGCCAGCAGCACCTACAATGAGCAGTTCTTC
- - TRBJ1-1 TRBV5-1 CASSLSTTEAFF TGCGCCAGCAGCTTGAGTACGACCGAAGCTTTCTTT